These 16 T cell receptor beta chains share one sample of origin, sequenced in a study of T-cell reconstitution after alpha-beta-depleted transplantation in children. It was with unique molecular identifiers that the TCRbeta library was prepared. From the PCR reads, TCRdb called clonotypes with MiXCR, one entry per CDR3 protein. The sample carries around 580,000 distinct CDR3 sequences, roughly 23% recorded once. The source was PBMCs, mostly from graft donor cells, collected 360 days after TCRalphabeta/CD19-depleted stem cell transplant. The receptors here all came from a boy under two years old who had a stem cell transplant for acute myeloid leukemia, so the T cells may come from the graft donor.

This clonotype is a singleton in its sample. It may be a read error: a sequence one base away is much more abundant. V usage is TRBV12-3 or TRBV12-4 and J usage is TRBJ1-5; 8 nucleotides match TRBD1. Unmatched junction bases numbered 8, after V lost 8 bases and J lost 5 bases. The CDR3 sequence is 14 residues long. The CDR3 is CASVRDRRYQPQHF. In DNA, the CDR3 is TGTGCCAGCGTCCGGGACAGGCGCTATCAGCCCCAGCATTTT.

The gene calls are TRBV9 and TRBJ2-1; 9 bases match TRBD2. The CDR3 extends over 15 amino acids. Trimming removed 4 bases from V and 7 bases from J; junction bases left unmatched: 9. Germline-derived CDR1 and CDR2 are SGDLS and YYNGEE. The CDR3 coding sequence is TGTGCCAGCAGCCCCCCCGGGACTAGCCTTAATGAGCAGTTCTTC. It encodes CASSPPGTSLNEQFF.

This clonotype has ten or more counts. The chain employs TRBV7-9 and TRBJ2-3, with D tentatively TRBD1 or TRBD2 (5 bases each). Between the trimmed V and J ends, which lost 7 bases and 4 bases, there was a span of 15 bases. The germline CDR1 and CDR2 sequences are SEHNR and FQNEAQ (reference sequence). The CDR3 consists of 14 residues. The CDR3: CASTIGGTSDTQYF. The DNA for the CDR3 is TGTGCCAGCACCATTGGGGGAACCTCAGATACGCAGTATTTT. The full variable domain, rest sourced from reference TRBV7-9 and TRBJ2-3, is DTGVSQNPRHKITKRGQNVTFRCDPISEHNRLYWYRQTLGQGPEFLTYFQNEAQLEKSRLLSDRFSAERPKGSFSTLEIQRTEQGDSAMYLCASTIGGTSDTQYFGPGTRLTVL.

The chain is built from TRBV6-5 and TRBJ1-1; TRBD1 aligns across 7 bases. J was trimmed by 1 base and V by 2 bases; bases with no gene match: 7. This CDR3 is built from 16 residues. The germline V gene has CDR1 MNHEY and CDR2 SVGAGI. CDR3 in DNA: TGTGCCAGCAGTTACAAAGGGGGCTTGTGGAACACTGAAGCTTTCTTT. It yields the protein CASSYKGGLWNTEAFF.

This clonotype showed up many times. The V gene is TRBV7-9, the J gene TRBJ1-2; D gene uncertain. The CDR3 loop spans 12 amino acids. The V end lost 4 bases, the J end lost 5 bases, and 8 bases lay between the germline ends. Germline CDR1 and CDR2: SEHNR and FQNEAQ (reference sequence). The CDR3 sequence: CASSSLGYGYTF. CDR3 DNA sequence: TGTGCCAGCAGCTCTCTGGGTTATGGCTACACCTTC.

This chain joins TRBV7-9 and TRBJ2-3; D is unclear. Trimming pared 1 base from V and 0 bases from J, leaving 14 bases between. Germline values: CDR1 SEHNR, CDR2 FQNEAQ (reference sequence). The CDR3 contains 17 residues. In DNA, the CDR3 is TGTGCCAGCAGCTTAGATCGGTTACTCGTTAGCACAGATACGCAGTATTTT. This encodes CASSLDRLLVSTDTQYF.

V is TRBV20-1 and J is TRBJ1-3; D not resolved. Germline CDR1 DFQATT, CDR2 SNEGSKA (reference sequence). The ends were cut back, 0 bases at V and 2 bases at J, with 14 bases in the middle. The CDR3 totals 16 residues. CDR3: CSARDPSLPPGNTIYF. The CDR3 coding sequence is TGCAGTGCTAGAGACCCTTCTTTACCCCCTGGAAACACCATATATTTT.

The rearrangement joins TRBV20-1 to TRBJ2-5, with D tentatively TRBD2 (5 bases). Per germline, CDR1 DFQATT and CDR2 SNEGSKA (reference sequence). The germline V and J ends were trimmed by 0 bases and 7 bases, with 15 bases remaining between them. The CDR3 sequence is 14 residues long. The CDR3 loop reads CSARDQLVVGTQYF. In DNA, the CDR3 is TGCAGTGCTAGAGATCAACTAGTCGTGGGGACCCAGTACTTC.

V and J are TRBV5-1 and TRBJ2-1; tentative D call: TRBD2 (6 bases). Germline CDR1 and CDR2: SGHRS and YFSETQ. Trimming took 1 base from V and 8 from J, leaving 16 bases between them. The CDR3 length is 15 residues. This CDR3 is CASSLWGFGEDEQFF. The CDR3 region has the DNA TGCGCCAGCAGCTTGTGGGGGTTTGGGGAGGATGAGCAGTTCTTC. Full variable domain (remainder filled in from reference TRBV5-1 and TRBJ2-1): KAGVTQTPRYLIKTRGQQVTLSCSPISGHRSVSWYQQTPGQGLQFLFEYFSETQRNKGNFPGRFSGRQFSNSRSEMNVSTLELGDSALYLCASSLWGFGEDEQFFGPGTRLTVL.

This rearrangement joins TRBV4-1 to TRBJ2-3; TRBD2 aligns across 12 bases. The CDR3 has 15 amino acids. The J segment lost 7 bases and the V segment lost 4 bases, leaving 6 bases of the junction unmatched. Germline values: CDR1 MGHRA, CDR2 YSYEKL. CDR3 loop: CASSPRTSGVYTQYF. CDR3 coding DNA: TGCGCCAGCAGCCCCCGGACTAGCGGGGTATATACGCAGTATTTT.

This clonotype occurred many times. The rearrangement joins TRBV9 to TRBJ1-1; D may be TRBD1 (6 bases). Germline loops: CDR1 SGDLS, CDR2 YYNGEE. CDR3 length: 16 amino acids. With 4 bases removed from V and 8 bases from J, the gap between germline ends came to 24 bases. The CDR3 region has the DNA TGTGCCAGCAGCCCACGCTCAGGGGCACGGGGTTCCGAAGCTTTCTTT. Protein sequence: CASSPRSGARGSEAFF. Drawing the rest from reference TRBV9 and TRBJ1-1, the complete variable domain is DSGVTQTPKHLITATGQRVTLRCSPRSGDLSVYWYQQSLDQGLQFLIQYYNGEERAKGNILERFSAQQFPDLHSELNLSSLELGDSALYFCASSPRSGARGSEAFFGQGTRLTVV.

As to this clonotype: Here the CDR3 omits its conserved ending phenylalanine or tryptophan, so a read error is the likely source. The CDR3 sequence: CAISEGQGSDTQYL. The CDR3, as DNA: TGTGCCATCAGTGAGGGACAGGGTTCAGATACGCAGTATTTG. The rearrangement joins TRBV10-3 to TRBJ2-3; 8 bases line up with TRBD1. This CDR3 is 14 amino acids long. The V and J ends lost 2 bases and 4 bases, in that order; junction bases with no gene match: 2. CDR1 and CDR2 from the germline V gene are ENHRY and SYGVKD.

This clonotype was counted only a few times. The chain uses TRBV5-5 and TRBJ2-7; D is ambiguous. There are 15 residues in the CDR3. The ends were cut back, 0 bases at V and 2 bases at J, with 12 bases in the middle. The germline gives CDR1 SGHKS, CDR2 YYEKEE (reference sequence). The DNA of the CDR3 is TGTGCCAGCAGCTTGGATATCGCATCCACCTACGAGCAGTACGTC. Translating gives CASSLDIASTYEQYV.

This clonotype was found a few times. CDR3 in DNA: TGTGCCAGCAGCTCTCGGCCGTCTGAGGGTGAAGCTTTCTTT. Translating it yields CASSSRPSEGEAFF. The genes are TRBV7-9 and TRBJ1-1, with D unclear. This CDR3 is built from 14 residues. V lost 4 bases to trimming and J lost 7 bases, with 16 bases between them. The germline gives CDR1 SEHNR, CDR2 FQNEAQ (reference sequence). The complete variable domain, with remaining parts taken from reference TRBV7-9 and TRBJ1-1, reads DTGVSQNPRHKITKRGQNVTFRCDPISEHNRLYWYRQTLGQGPEFLTYFQNEAQLEKSRLLSDRFSAERPKGSFSTLEIQRTEQGDSAMYLCASSSRPSEGEAFFGQGTRLTVV.

The J gene is TRBJ2-7, the V gene TRBV6-6; D possibly corresponds to TRBD2 (6 bases). In germline, CDR1 is MNHNY, CDR2 SVGAGI (reference sequence). V was trimmed by 0 bases and J by 6 bases, leaving 9 bases between them. The length of the CDR3 is 13 residues. DNA for the CDR3: TGTGCCAGCAGTTACTCGCGGGGCTCCGAGCAGTACTTC. Protein: CASSYSRGSEQYF.

This chain uses TRBV5-1 with TRBJ1-1; D is possibly TRBD1 (6 bases). V lost 4 bases, J lost 0 bases, and 16 bases lay in between. The CDR3 covers 16 residues. Germline CDR1 and CDR2: SGHRS and YFSETQ. DNA for the CDR3: TGCGCCAGCAGCCCACGACAGGTGTCCATGAACACTGAAGCTTTCTTT. The encoded protein is CASSPRQVSMNTEAFF.